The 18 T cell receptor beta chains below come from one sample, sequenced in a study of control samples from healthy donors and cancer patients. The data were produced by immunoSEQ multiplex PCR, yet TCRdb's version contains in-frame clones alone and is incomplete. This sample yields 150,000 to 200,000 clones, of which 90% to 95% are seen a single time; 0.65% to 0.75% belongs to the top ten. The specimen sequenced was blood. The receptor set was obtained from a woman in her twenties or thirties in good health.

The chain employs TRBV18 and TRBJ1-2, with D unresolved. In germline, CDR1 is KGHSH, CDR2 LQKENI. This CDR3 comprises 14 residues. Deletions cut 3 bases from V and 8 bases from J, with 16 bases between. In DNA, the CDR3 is TGTGCCAGCTCACCGGGCAGAATCCCCATCGGCTACACCTTC. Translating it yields CASSPGRIPIGYTF.

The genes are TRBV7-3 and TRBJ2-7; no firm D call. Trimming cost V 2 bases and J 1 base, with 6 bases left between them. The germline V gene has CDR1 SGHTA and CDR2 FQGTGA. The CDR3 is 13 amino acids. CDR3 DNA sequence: TGTGCCAGCAGCTTAGCGGAATCCTACGAGCAGTACTTC. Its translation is CASSLAESYEQYF.

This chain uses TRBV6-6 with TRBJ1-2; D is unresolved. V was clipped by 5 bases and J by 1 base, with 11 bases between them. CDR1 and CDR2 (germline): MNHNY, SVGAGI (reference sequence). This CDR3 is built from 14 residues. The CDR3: CASSLTPFNYGYTF. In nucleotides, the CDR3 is TGTGCCAGCAGTCTGACACCATTTAACTATGGCTACACCTTC.

This CDR3 is CASSVGGGPLHF. CDR3 nucleotide sequence: TGTGCCAGCAGCGTAGGAGGTGGGCCCCTCCACTTT. This chain links TRBV9 with TRBJ1-6; D is ambiguous. Trimming shortened V by 0 bases and J by 13 bases, and 8 bases separated the two germline ends. Per the germline V gene, CDR1 is SGDLS and CDR2 is YYNGEE. This CDR3 is 12 amino acids long.

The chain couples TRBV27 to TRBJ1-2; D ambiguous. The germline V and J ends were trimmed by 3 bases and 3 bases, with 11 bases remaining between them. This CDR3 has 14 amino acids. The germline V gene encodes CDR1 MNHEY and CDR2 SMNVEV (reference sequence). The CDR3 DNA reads TGTGCCAGCAGTTTTCAAGCTGGGGACTATGGCTACACCTTC. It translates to CASSFQAGDYGYTF.

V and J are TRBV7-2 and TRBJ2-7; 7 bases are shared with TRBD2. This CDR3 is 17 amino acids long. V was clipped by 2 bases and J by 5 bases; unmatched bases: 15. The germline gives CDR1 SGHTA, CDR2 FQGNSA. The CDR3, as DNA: TGTGCCAGCAGCTTAATAGCGTTCTGGGAGGGCCTCCACGAGCAGTACTTC. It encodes CASSLIAFWEGLHEQYF.

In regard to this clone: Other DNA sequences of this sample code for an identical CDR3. Written as DNA, the CDR3 is TGCGCCAGCAGAAGGACTAGCGGTTCCACAGATACGCAGTATTTT. This sequence encodes CASRRTSGSTDTQYF. This sequence joins TRBV5-1 and TRBJ2-3, with TRBD2 identical over 10 bases. This CDR3 comprises 15 residues. Per germline, CDR1 SGHRS and CDR2 YFSETQ. Losses at the gene ends were 5 bases for V and 2 bases for J; bases not matched to a gene: 5.

The DNA of the CDR3 is TGTGCCAGCAGCTTGGGGGGGCAGTCCACCTACGAGCAGTACTTC. Translating gives CASSLGGQSTYEQYF. The chain joins TRBV5-4 to TRBJ2-7; a possible D gene is TRBD1 (6 bases). V was pared by 0 bases and J by 2 bases, with 12 bases between. This CDR3 has 15 residues. Germline V gene lookup returns CDR1 SGHNT and CDR2 YYREEE (reference sequence).

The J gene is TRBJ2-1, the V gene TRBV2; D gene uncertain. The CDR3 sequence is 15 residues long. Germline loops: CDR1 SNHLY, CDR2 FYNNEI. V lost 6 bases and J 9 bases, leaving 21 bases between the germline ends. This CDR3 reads CASSVGWGSSGEQFF. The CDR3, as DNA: TGTGCCAGCAGCGTAGGGTGGGGAAGCTCGGGTGAGCAGTTCTTC.

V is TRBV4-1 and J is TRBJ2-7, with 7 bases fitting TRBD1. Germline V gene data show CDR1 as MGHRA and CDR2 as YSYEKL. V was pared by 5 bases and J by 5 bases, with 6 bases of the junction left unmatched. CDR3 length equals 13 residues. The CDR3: CASSDTGVHEQYF. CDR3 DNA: TGCGCCAGCAGCGATACAGGGGTGCACGAGCAGTACTTC.

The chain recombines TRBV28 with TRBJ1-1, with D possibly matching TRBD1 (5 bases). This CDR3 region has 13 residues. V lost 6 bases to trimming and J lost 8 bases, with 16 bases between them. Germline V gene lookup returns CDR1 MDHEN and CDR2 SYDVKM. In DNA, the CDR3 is TGTGCCAGCAGCCCCGAACTGGGACTAGAAGCTTTCTTT. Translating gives CASSPELGLEAFF.

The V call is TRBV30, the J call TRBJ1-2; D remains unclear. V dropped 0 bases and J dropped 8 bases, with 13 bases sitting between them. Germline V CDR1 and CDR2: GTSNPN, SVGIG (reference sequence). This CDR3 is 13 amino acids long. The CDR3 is CAWSVQRTLGYTF. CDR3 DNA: TGTGCCTGGAGTGTACAGAGGACGCTGGGCTACACCTTC.

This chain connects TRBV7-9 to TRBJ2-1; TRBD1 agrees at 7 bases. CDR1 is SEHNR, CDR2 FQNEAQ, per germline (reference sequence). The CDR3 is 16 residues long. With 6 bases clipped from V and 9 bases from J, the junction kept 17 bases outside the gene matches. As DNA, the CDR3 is TGTGCCAGCAGACCTACTCTCGGACAGGAAGGGGGTGAGCAGTTCTTC. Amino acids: CASRPTLGQEGGEQFF.

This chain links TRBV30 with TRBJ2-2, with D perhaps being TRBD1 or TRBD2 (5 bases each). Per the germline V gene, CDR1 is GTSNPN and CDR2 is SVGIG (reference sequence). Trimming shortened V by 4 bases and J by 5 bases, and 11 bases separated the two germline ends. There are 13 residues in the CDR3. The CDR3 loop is CAWIGWGTGELFF. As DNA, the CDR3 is TGTGCCTGGATAGGCTGGGGGACCGGGGAGCTGTTTTTT.

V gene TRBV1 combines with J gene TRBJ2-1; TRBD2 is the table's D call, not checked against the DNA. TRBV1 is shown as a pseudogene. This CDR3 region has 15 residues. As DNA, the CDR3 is TGCACCAGCAGCCAAAATGCGGGAACCTACAATGAGCAGTTCTTC. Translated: CTSSQNAGTYNEQFF.

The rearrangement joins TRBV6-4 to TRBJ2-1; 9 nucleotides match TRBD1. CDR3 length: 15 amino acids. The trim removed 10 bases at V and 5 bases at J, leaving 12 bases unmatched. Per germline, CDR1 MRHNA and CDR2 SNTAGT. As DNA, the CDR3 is TGTGCCACCACAAGCCGGGACAGGGAGGACAATGAGCAGTTCTTC. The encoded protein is CATTSRDREDNEQFF.

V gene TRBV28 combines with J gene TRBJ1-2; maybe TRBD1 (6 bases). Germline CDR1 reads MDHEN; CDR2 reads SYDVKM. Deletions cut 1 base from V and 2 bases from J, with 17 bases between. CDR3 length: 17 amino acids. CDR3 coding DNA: TGTGCCAGCAGTTTATCTTATAGGGGGACGCTGAACTATGGCTACACCTTC. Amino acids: CASSLSYRGTLNYGYTF.

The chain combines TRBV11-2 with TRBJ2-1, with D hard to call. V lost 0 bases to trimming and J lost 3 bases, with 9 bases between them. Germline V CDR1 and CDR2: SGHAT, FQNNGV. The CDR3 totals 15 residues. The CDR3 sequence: CASSLDPRSYNEQFF. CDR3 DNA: TGTGCCAGCAGCTTAGACCCGCGGAGCTACAATGAGCAGTTCTTC.